The 19 T cell receptor beta chains given below trace back to one sample, sequenced in a study of sequential checkpoint blockade in melanoma. Regarding treatment: randomized to nivolumab then ipilimumab (arm A) or the reverse (arm B). The protocol was immunoSEQ multiplex PCR, while the TCRdb copy is restricted to in-frame clones and leaves out a portion. The top ten clones hold roughly 29% of a sample with about 4,500 clones, more than 20% of them seen once. Sequencing was performed on tumor tissue (inferred from file names), taken from a patient given nivolumab and ipilimumab in sequence. These receptors all come from a human donor with melanoma.

The chain is built from TRBV15 and TRBJ2-3, with TRBD2 as a possible D gene (6 bases). CDR1 LNHNV and CDR2 YYDKDF come from the germline V gene (reference sequence). The CDR3 totals 19 residues. V was cut by 4 bases and J by 1 base, with 24 bases left in between. The chain's CDR3 is CATSKGHYYGGSGTDTQYF. The CDR3 DNA reads as TGTGCCACCAGCAAAGGGCATTACTATGGGGGGAGTGGCACAGATACGCAGTATTTT.

By share, this clone ranks as large. This chain connects TRBV30 to TRBJ1-1; 7 bases are a match to TRBD1. The CDR3 is 13 residues long. Germline loops: CDR1 GTSNPN, CDR2 SVGIG (reference sequence). J lost 4 bases, V lost 7 bases, and 9 bases had no gene match. The CDR3 sequence: CASRGERGTEAFF. The CDR3, as DNA: TGTGCCTCCAGGGGGGAGAGGGGCACTGAAGCTTTCTTT.

The CDR3 DNA is TGTGCCAGCAGCTTAGGTCAGGGGGCCCAATACGAGCAGTACTTC. As protein: CASSLGQGAQYEQYF. V is TRBV11-3 and J is TRBJ2-7; 8 bases map to TRBD1. V trimming: 1 base; J trimming: 4 bases; junction bases outside the gene matches: 6. This CDR3 has 15 residues. Per the germline V gene, CDR1 is SGHNT and CDR2 is YENEEA.

The table lists this clone with a few counts. V is TRBV5-1 and J is TRBJ2-7; no clear D gene. The germline V gene encodes CDR1 SGHRS and CDR2 YFSETQ. The CDR3 is made up of 15 amino acids. Trimming removed 0 bases from V and 0 bases from J, with 10 bases in between. CDR3 amino acids: CASSLAAGSSYEQYF. The CDR3 nucleotides are TGCGCCAGCAGCTTGGCAGCAGGCAGCTCCTACGAGCAGTACTTC.

The table lists this clone with many counts. This chain uses TRBV6-8 with TRBJ2-3, with a weak D call TRBD2 (6 bases). V lost 7 bases and J 0 bases, leaving 17 bases between the germline ends. This CDR3 has 16 amino acids. The V gene's germline CDR1 is MNHGY and CDR2 SAAAGT. CDR3 nucleotide sequence: TGTGCCAGCACCCCTCAGAGGGGACTTAGCACAGATACGCAGTATTTT. It codes for CASTPQRGLSTDTQYF.

The chain is built from TRBV18 and TRBJ2-1; D not resolved. The germline CDR1 and CDR2 sequences are KGHSH and LQKENI. The V gene lost 2 bases and the J gene lost 1 base, with 15 bases spanning the gap. The length of the CDR3 is 17 residues. CDR3 in DNA: TGTGCCAGCTCACCATTAATCCAGAAAGAGTCCTACAATGAGCAGTTCTTC. Amino acid sequence: CASSPLIQKESYNEQFF.

The rearrangement joins TRBV6-8 to TRBJ2-7; D gene unclear. The germline CDR1 and CDR2 sequences are MNHGY and SAAAGT. Trimming removed 0 bases at V and 0 bases at J, with 12 bases between. The CDR3 has 16 residues. The CDR3 DNA is TGTGCCAGCAGTTACTCGGGATACATAGCCTCCTACGAGCAGTACTTC. This encodes CASSYSGYIASYEQYF.

J is TRBJ1-4 and V is TRBV1. TRBV1 is designated a pseudogene. This CDR3 is 16 amino acids long. CDR3 region: CASSQMRGATNEKLFF. The CDR3 nucleotides are TGCGCCAGCAGCCAAATGAGGGGGGCAACTAATGAAAAACTGTTTTTT.

Only a few counts were recorded for this clone. The chain employs TRBV9 and TRBJ2-1, with 10 positions matching TRBD2. Germline V gene sequence: CDR1 SGDLS, CDR2 YYNGEE. The trim removed 4 bases at V and 4 bases at J, leaving 5 bases unmatched. The CDR3 totals 15 residues. Here the CDR3 reads CASSPGTSAYNEQFF. In DNA form, the CDR3 reads TGTGCCAGCAGCCCCGGGACTAGCGCTTACAATGAGCAGTTCTTC.

The V gene is TRBV6-8, the J gene TRBJ1-1; D gene ambiguous. CDR3 length equals 14 residues. The V and J ends lost 2 bases and 0 bases respectively, with 7 bases between them. CDR1 is MNHGY, CDR2 SAAAGT, per germline. In DNA, the CDR3 is TGTGCCAGCAGTTACGCAGCGATGAACACTGAAGCTTTCTTT. It specifies CASSYAAMNTEAFF.

The rearrangement uses TRBV19 and TRBJ1-5; TRBD1 agrees at 8 bases. This CDR3 region has 15 residues. Looked up from germline, CDR1 is LNHDA and CDR2 is SQIVND (reference sequence). J lost 4 bases, V lost 5 bases, and 7 bases had no gene match. The CDR3 here is CASSSQGAGNQPQHF. Written as DNA, the CDR3 is TGTGCCAGTAGTTCCCAGGGGGCTGGAAATCAGCCCCAGCATTTT.

This clone has a count of ten or more. This chain joins TRBV9 and TRBJ2-6; D unresolved. Per the germline V gene, CDR1 is SGDLS and CDR2 is YYNGEE. This CDR3 is 19 amino acids long. The ends were cut back, 0 bases at V and 0 bases at J, with 16 bases in the middle. CDR3 coding DNA: TGTGCCAGCAGCGTAGGGTGGGGATACCCTAGCTCTGGGGCCAACGTCCTGACTTTC. Amino acid sequence: CASSVGWGYPSSGANVLTF.

V is TRBV15 and J is TRBJ2-5, with 9 bases matching TRBD2. Germline lookup yields CDR1 LNHNV and CDR2 YYDKDF (reference sequence). Germline trimming cut 0 bases from V and 0 bases from J; bases unmatched to any gene: 5. The CDR3 contains 17 residues. This CDR3 reads CATSRDTLAGYQETQYF. The CDR3 DNA reads TGTGCCACCAGCAGAGATACCCTAGCGGGATACCAAGAGACCCAGTACTTC. Together with reference TRBV15 and TRBJ2-5, the CDR3 gives the full variable domain: DAMVIQNPRYQVTQFGKPVTLSCSQTLNHNVMYWYQQKSSQAPKLLFHYYDKDFNNEADTPDNFQSRRPNTSFCFLDIRSPGLGDTAMYLCATSRDTLAGYQETQYFGPGTRLLVL.

This clone was seen a handful of times. The rearrangement links TRBV4-1 to TRBJ1-4; weak D call: TRBD1 (6 bases). CDR1 MGHRA and CDR2 YSYEKL come from the germline V gene. This CDR3 contains 14 residues. Deletions cut 5 bases from V and 7 bases from J, with 14 bases between. This chain's CDR3 is CASSIGGAGEKLFF. DNA of the CDR3: TGCGCCAGCAGCATCGGGGGGGCGGGTGAAAAACTGTTTTTT.

The chain uses TRBV5-1 and TRBJ2-5; a weak D match, TRBD2 (5 bases). Trimming left V 4 bases short and J 2 bases short, with 12 bases between. Germline V gives CDR1 SGHRS, CDR2 YFSETQ. The CDR3 sequence is 14 residues long. The CDR3 sequence is CASSPLTGQETQYF. The DNA for the CDR3 is TGCGCCAGCAGCCCCTTAACGGGGCAAGAGACCCAGTACTTC.

Here the CDR3 DNA reads TGTGCCAGCAGCTTAGGGCGGCAGAGCGCTGAAGCTTTCTTT. This codes for CASSLGRQSAEAFF. V is TRBV11-3 and J is TRBJ1-1; D unresolved. The CDR3 extends over 14 amino acids. Trimming pared 1 base from V and 6 bases from J, leaving 12 bases between. Germline V lookup: CDR1 SGHNT, CDR2 YENEEA.

In its sample, this clone is medium-sized (0.01 to 0.1%). The chain couples TRBV15 to TRBJ2-7; 10 bases agree with TRBD2. The germline CDR1 and CDR2 sequences are LNHNV and YYDKDF (reference sequence). The CDR3 runs 14 residues. V dropped 4 bases and J dropped 3; count of bases not matched to a gene: 3. In DNA, the CDR3 is TGTGCCACCAGCAAGGCTAGCGGGAGCTACGAGCAGTACTTC. Encoded protein: CATSKASGSYEQYF.

The chain uses TRBV12-5 and TRBJ2-1, with D tentatively TRBD1 (5 bases). The CDR3 has 14 residues. The V and J ends lost 4 bases and 8 bases respectively, with 15 bases between them. Germline CDR1 reads LGHNT; CDR2 reads FRNRAP. The CDR3 bases are TGTGCTAGTGGTTCGGGTACAGGAACGGATGAGCAGTTCTTC. Translation: CASGSGTGTDEQFF.

This clone showed up just a few times. This chain links TRBV14 with TRBJ2-7; 8 nucleotides line up with TRBD2. The V gene end was trimmed by 3 bases and the J gene end by 6 bases; junction bases not matched to a gene: 7. Germline lookup yields CDR1 SGHDN and CDR2 FVKESK. CDR3 length equals 14 residues. CDR3 nucleotides: TGTGCCAGCAGCCAGGCTCGGGAGGGGCTCGAGCAGTACTTC. Its translation: CASSQAREGLEQYF.